This T cell receptor (beta chain) was obtained from a study of a mutant IDH1 vaccine in newly diagnosed glioma. Using immunoSEQ multiplex PCR, the repertoire was profiled, and TCRdb retains in-frame clones only, with some absent. The table lists tens of thousands of clones, around 92% of them singletons, with roughly 2.3% in the top ten. The V and J ends lost 1 base and 4 bases respectively, with 15 bases between them. Germline CDR1 and CDR2: SGHKS and YYEKEE (reference sequence). This CDR3 is built from 16 residues. On this clone itself: The antigen remains unidentified.

Time point of the sample: week 35, safety follow-up. All doses held 300 ug of mutant IDH1 20-mer peptide, with topical imiquimod. The sequence was collected from a man aged 50-59 years with glioma. This material consisted of PBMCs, taken from a glioma patient whose treatment included an IDH1 peptide vaccine. V and J are TRBV5-5 and TRBJ1-3, with D tentatively TRBD1 (6 bases). CDR3 amino acids: CASSLWGPGRGNTIYF. For the CDR3, the DNA is TGTGCCAGCAGCTTGTGGGGGCCGGGCCGGGGAAACACCATATATTTT.